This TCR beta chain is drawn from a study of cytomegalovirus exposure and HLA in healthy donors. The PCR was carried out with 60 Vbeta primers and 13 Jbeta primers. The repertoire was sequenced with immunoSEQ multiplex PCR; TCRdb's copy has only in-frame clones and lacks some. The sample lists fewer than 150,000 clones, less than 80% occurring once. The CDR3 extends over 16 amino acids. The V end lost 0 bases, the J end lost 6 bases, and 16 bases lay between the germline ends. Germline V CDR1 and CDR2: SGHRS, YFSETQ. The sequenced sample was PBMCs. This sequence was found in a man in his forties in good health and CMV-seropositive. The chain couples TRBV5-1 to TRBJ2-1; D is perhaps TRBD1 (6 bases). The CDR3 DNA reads TGCGCCAGCAGCTTGGGGGGGACAATTGAGGTCAATGAGCAGTTCTTC. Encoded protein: CASSLGGTIEVNEQFF.